This T cell receptor beta chain was profiled in a study of T cell changes during pregnancy in multiple sclerosis. Here immunoSEQ multiplex PCR was the method, and the copy in TCRdb shows in-frame clones only, minus some. The sample shows some 73,000 clones, approximately 92% of them seen only once. J lost 2 bases, V lost 1 base, and 7 bases had no gene match. The CDR3 totals 16 residues. Germline loops: CDR1 MGHRA, CDR2 YSYEKL. The sequence was collected from a female donor in good health, enrolled as a control in a pregnancy study. The chain has TRBV4-1 and TRBJ2-7, with 8 bases that match TRBD1. Sequencing was performed on peripheral blood, taken in the third trimester of pregnancy. CDR3 bases: TGCGCCAGCAGCCAAGGTTCCAGGGGGCTACCCTACGAGCAGTACTTC. It encodes CASSQGSRGLPYEQYF.